This T cell receptor beta chain was found in a study of blood T cell repertoires in COVID-19. Study-level background: The United States, Italy and Spain provided the acute and convalescent COVID-19 samples.

Sequencing used immunoSEQ multiplex PCR; TCRdb keeps in-frame clones, though not all of them. The data show roughly 240,000 clones, around 86% seen once. The V gene's germline CDR1 is SNHLY and CDR2 FYNNEI. The V end was cut by 6 bases, the J end by 0 bases, with 14 bases between. The CDR3 is made up of 15 amino acids. The sequence was obtained from a woman at least 80 years old with COVID-19, enrolled during active disease. The chain couples TRBV2 to TRBJ1-1; a weak D match, TRBD1 (6 bases). Sequencing was done on a sample of peripheral blood. The CDR3 loop reads CASSAGQTMNTEAFF. The CDR3 DNA reads TGTGCCAGCAGCGCCGGACAGACCATGAACACTGAAGCTTTCTTT.